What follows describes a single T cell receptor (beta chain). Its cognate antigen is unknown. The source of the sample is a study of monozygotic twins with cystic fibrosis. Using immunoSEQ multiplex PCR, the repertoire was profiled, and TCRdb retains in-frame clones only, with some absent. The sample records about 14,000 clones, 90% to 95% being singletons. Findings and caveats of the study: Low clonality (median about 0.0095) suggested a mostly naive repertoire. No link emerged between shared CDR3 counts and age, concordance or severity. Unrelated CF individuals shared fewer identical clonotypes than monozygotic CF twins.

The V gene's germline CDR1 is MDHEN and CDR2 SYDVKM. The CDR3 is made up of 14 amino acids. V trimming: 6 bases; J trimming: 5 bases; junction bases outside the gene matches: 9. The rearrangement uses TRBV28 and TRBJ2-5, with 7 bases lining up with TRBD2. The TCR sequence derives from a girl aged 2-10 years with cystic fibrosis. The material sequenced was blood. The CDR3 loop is CASSPSGKEETQYF. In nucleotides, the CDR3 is TGTGCCAGCAGCCCGAGCGGGAAGGAGGAGACCCAGTACTTC. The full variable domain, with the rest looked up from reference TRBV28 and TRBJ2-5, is DVKVTQSSRYLVKRTGEKVFLECVQDMDHENMFWYRQDPGLGLRLIYFSYDVKMKEKGDIPEGYSVSREKKERFSLILESASTNQTSMYLCASSPSGKEETQYFGPGTRLLVL.